A selection of T cell receptor beta chains follows, all from one sample in a study of vaccination and CD4 T cells after COVID-19. These receptors' targets are unknown. TCRdb fed the PCR reads into MiXCR, producing one record per CDR3 protein. The data show approximately 24,000 distinct CDR3 sequences, roughly 46% seen once. The sample consisted of CD4+ T cells from blood, cultured in vitro, taken about 7 months after SARS-CoV-2 vaccination. These receptors were taken from a human donor who had recovered from COVID-19. Each CDR3 is given with its conserved first and last residue. The order of the fields is D gene, V gene, clone size, J gene, CDR3 protein, CDR3 DNA. A D gene is named only where the DNA matches it firmly. Size is omitted from some rows. Given values are once, few, many or a class for expanded clones.

.	TRBV20-1	.	TRBJ1-2	CSATRRGNYGYTF	TGCAGTGCCACGAGAAGGGGGAACTATGGCTACACCTTC
.	TRBV13	once	TRBJ2-1	CASSYQDYEQFF	TGTGCCAGCAGCTACCAAGACTATGAGCAGTTCTTC
TRBD1	TRBV20-1	.	TRBJ2-3	CSAPRQGFSTDTQYF	TGCAGTGCTCCCCGACAGGGGTTTTCGACAGATACGCAGTATTTT
TRBD1	TRBV15	few	TRBJ1-2	CATSREQGYGYTF	TGTGCCACCAGCAGAGAACAGGGGTATGGCTACACCTTC
.	TRBV15	few	TRBJ2-7	CATSRDPGAYYEQYF	TGTGCCACCAGCAGAGATCCGGGGGCCTACTACGAGCAGTACTTC
.	TRBV6-4	.	TRBJ1-1	CASIVGNTEAFF	TGTGCCAGTATTGTGGGGAACACTGAAGCTTTCTTT
.	TRBV20-1	.	TRBJ2-2	CSAREPLGWNTGELFF	TGCAGTGCTAGAGAACCCCTGGGTTGGAACACCGGGGAGCTGTTTTTT
TRBD1	TRBV15	few	TRBJ1-1	CATSGRQGPNTEAFF	TGTGCCACCAGCGGGCGACAGGGCCCGAACACTGAAGCTTTCTTT
.	TRBV25-1	once	TRBJ2-3	CASSENDRYPTDTQYF	TGTGCCAGCAGTGAGAACGACAGGTACCCCACAGATACGCAGTATTTT
.	TRBV6-1	.	TRBJ2-7	CASSETARSYEQYF	TGTGCCAGCAGTGAAACGGCTAGGTCCTACGAGCAGTACTTC
.	TRBV7-3	.	TRBJ2-1	CASSSGTYNEQFF	TGTGCCAGCAGCTCAGGCACGTACAATGAGCAGTTCTTC
.	TRBV15	medium-sized	TRBJ1-2	CATSTSNYGYTF	TGTGCCACCAGCACCAGTAACTATGGCTACACCTTC
.	TRBV6-2/TRBV6-3	once	TRBJ2-7	CASSRHGPYEQYF	TGTGCCAGCAGTCGTCACGGGCCCTACGAGCAGTACTTC
.	TRBV28	.	TRBJ2-3	CASSLRSTDTQYF	TGTGCCAGCAGTTTAAGGAGCACAGATACGCAGTATTTT
.	TRBV7-6	few	TRBJ2-5	CASSFLKGETQYF	TGTGCCAGCAGCTTTTTGAAGGGGGAGACCCAGTACTTC
.	TRBV20-1	.	TRBJ1-3	CSAIVLTSGNTIYF	TGCAGTGCTATAGTACTGACCTCTGGAAACACCATATATTTT
.	TRBV20-1	.	TRBJ2-5	CSARVRFEETQYF	TGCAGTGCTAGAGTCCGCTTTGAGGAGACCCAGTACTTC
.	TRBV6-5	.	TRBJ2-1	CASSYTGTTSYNEQFF	TGTGCCAGCAGTTACACTGGGACAACGAGCTACAATGAGCAGTTCTTC
.	TRBV6-2/TRBV6-3	.	TRBJ1-1	CASSYRVGNTEAFF	TGTGCCAGCAGTTACCGGGTAGGGAACACTGAAGCTTTCTTT
.	TRBV28	.	TRBJ2-1	CASTLRGNNEQFF	TGTGCCAGCACCCTGAGGGGAAACAATGAGCAGTTCTTC
.	TRBV7-8	few	TRBJ2-7	CASSRHLSGPTYEQYF	TGTGCCAGCAGCCGGCATTTAAGCGGACCTACCTACGAGCAGTACTTC
.	TRBV21-1	.	TRBJ2-1	CASSKSAGGHEQFF	TGTGCCAGCAGCAAATCAGCGGGAGGTCACGAGCAGTTCTTC
.	TRBV1	.	TRBJ1-5	CTSSHTRDRGNQPQHF	TGCACCAGCAGCCACACCCGGGACAGGGGAAATCAGCCCCAGCATTTT
TRBD1	TRBV15	medium-sized	TRBJ1-2	CATSRLQGTVDYGYTF	TGTGCCACCAGCAGACTACAGGGGACCGTTGACTATGGCTACACCTTC
.	TRBV27	few	TRBJ1-5	CASSPRTNQPQHF	TGTGCCAGCAGTCCCAGGACGAATCAGCCCCAGCATTTT
.	TRBV7-8	few	TRBJ2-5	CASSLLGGAQETQYF	TGTGCCAGCAGCCTACTGGGCGGGGCACAAGAGACCCAGTACTTC
.	TRBV7-2	.	TRBJ2-2	CASSLMGGNTGELFF	TGTGCCAGCAGCTTAATGGGTGGGAACACCGGGGAGCTGTTTTTT
TRBD1	TRBV27	few	TRBJ2-7	CASSLSPPGSLAGGYEQYF	TGTGCCAGCAGTTTATCTCCGCCGGGTTCTCTAGCAGGGGGCTACGAGCAGTACTTC
TRBD2	TRBV28	.	TRBJ2-3	CASSPTSGFTDTQYF	TGTGCCAGCAGTCCTACTAGCGGATTCACAGATACGCAGTATTTT
TRBD2	TRBV5-4	.	TRBJ2-3	CASSSRLAGSVDTQYF	TGTGCCAGCAGCTCCCGACTAGCGGGATCGGTAGATACGCAGTATTTT
TRBD1	TRBV7-9	few	TRBJ2-5	CASSLAGSGDRAQYF	TGTGCCAGCAGCTTAGCGGGGTCGGGGGACAGGGCCCAGTACTTC
.	TRBV19	once	TRBJ2-7	CATQPTGAYEQYF	TGTGCCACCCAACCCACAGGAGCCTACGAGCAGTACTTC
.	TRBV7-3	few	TRBJ2-3	CASSLDSTDTQYF	TGTGCCAGCAGCTTAGACAGCACAGATACGCAGTATTTT
.	TRBV11-2	.	TRBJ2-7	CASSRAGYEQYF	TGTGCCAGCAGCCGCGCCGGGTACGAGCAGTACTTC
.	TRBV20-1	.	TRBJ1-1	CSARDAQAGNTEAFF	TGCAGTGCTAGAGATGCCCAGGCGGGGAACACTGAAGCTTTCTTT
TRBD2	TRBV4-2	.	TRBJ2-3	CASSPGLTGREDTQYF	TGTGCCAGCAGCCCCGGACTGACCGGGAGGGAAGATACGCAGTATTTT
TRBD1	TRBV6-1	.	TRBJ2-7	CASTGTGVGEQYF	TGTGCCAGTACCGGGACAGGGGTGGGCGAGCAGTACTTC
TRBD2	TRBV20-1	.	TRBJ2-7	CSAGSGLAIVDEQYF	TGCAGTGCTGGCTCGGGACTAGCAATCGTGGACGAGCAGTACTTC
.	TRBV2	.	TRBJ2-5	CASSATVLNQETQYF	TGTGCCAGCAGCGCGACAGTGCTAAACCAAGAGACCCAGTACTTC